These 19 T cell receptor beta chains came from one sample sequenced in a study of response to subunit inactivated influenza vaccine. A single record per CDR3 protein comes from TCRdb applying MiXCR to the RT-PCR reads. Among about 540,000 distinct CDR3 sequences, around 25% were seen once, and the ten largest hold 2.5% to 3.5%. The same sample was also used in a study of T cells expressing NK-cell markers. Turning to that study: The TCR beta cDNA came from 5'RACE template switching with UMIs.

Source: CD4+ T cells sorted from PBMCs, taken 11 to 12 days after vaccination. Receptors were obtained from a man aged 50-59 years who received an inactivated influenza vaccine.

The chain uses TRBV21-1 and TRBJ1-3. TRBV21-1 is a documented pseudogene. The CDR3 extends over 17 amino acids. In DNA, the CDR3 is TGTGCCAGCAGCGGGCCCGTCCGAGGGACCGAAGGAAACACCATATATTTT. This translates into CASSGPVRGTEGNTIYF.

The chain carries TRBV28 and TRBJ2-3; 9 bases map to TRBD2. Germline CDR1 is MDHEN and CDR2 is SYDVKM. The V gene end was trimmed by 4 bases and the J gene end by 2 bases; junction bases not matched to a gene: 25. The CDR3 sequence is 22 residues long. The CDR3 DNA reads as TGTGCCAGCAGTTCGTGGGTATCTAGGATCAGCGGGAGGAAAAGGGCCACAGATACGCAGTATTTT. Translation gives CASSSWVSRISGRKRATDTQYF.

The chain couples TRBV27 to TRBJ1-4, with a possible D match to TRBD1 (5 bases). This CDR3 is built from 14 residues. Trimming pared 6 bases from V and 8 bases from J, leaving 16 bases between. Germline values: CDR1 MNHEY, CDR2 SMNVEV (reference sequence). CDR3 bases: TGTGCCAGCAGCTCGGCTGGGGCAGAGGAAAAACTGTTTTTT. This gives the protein CASSSAGAEEKLFF.

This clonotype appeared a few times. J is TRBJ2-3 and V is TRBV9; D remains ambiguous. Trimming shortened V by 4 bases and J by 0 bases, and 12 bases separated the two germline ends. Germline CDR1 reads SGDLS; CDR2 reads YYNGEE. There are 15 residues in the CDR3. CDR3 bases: TGTGCCAGCAGCTCCTCCCCGTCGAGCACAGATACGCAGTATTTT. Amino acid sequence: CASSSSPSSTDTQYF.

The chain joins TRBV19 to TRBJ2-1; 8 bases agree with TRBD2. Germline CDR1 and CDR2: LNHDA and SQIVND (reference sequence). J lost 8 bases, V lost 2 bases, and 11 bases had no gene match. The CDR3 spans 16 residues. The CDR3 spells CASSIFSGGGRDEQFF. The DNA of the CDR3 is TGTGCCAGTAGTATATTTTCGGGCGGGGGGCGCGATGAGCAGTTCTTC.

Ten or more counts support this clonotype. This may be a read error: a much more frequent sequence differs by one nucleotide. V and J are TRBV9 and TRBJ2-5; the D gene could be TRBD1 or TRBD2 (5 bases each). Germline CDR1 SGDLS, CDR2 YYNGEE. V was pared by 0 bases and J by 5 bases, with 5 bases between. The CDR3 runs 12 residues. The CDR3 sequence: CASSVGGETQYF. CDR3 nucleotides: TGTGCCAGCAGCGTAGGGGGGGAGACCCAGTACTTC. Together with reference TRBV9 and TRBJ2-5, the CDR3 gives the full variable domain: DSGVTQTPKHLITATGQRVTLRCSPRSGDLSVYWYQQSLDQGLQFLIQYYNGEERAKGNILERFSAQQFPDLHSELNLSSLELGDSALYFCASSVGGETQYFGPGTRLLVL.

The CDR3 DNA is TGTGCCAGCAGTTTATCGTCTAGCGGGGGCTACGAGCAGTACTTC. Protein sequence: CASSLSSSGGYEQYF. The rearrangement joins TRBV28 to TRBJ2-7, with TRBD2 matching over 10 bases. Germline-derived CDR1 and CDR2 are MDHEN and SYDVKM. The junction had 3 bases not matched to a gene; V was cut back by 1 base and J by 3 bases. The CDR3 spans 15 residues.

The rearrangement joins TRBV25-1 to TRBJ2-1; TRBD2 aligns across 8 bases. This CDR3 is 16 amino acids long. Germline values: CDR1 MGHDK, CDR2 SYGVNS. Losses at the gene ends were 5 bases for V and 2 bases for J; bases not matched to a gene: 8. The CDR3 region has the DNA TGTGCCAGCAGTAGAGGACTAGCTTCTCCCTACAATGAGCAGTTCTTC. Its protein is CASSRGLASPYNEQFF.

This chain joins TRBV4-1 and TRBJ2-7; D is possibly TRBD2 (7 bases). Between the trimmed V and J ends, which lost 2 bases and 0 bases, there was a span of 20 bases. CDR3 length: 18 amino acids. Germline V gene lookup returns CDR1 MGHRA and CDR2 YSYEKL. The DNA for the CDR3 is TGCGCCAGCAGCCAACGTCTTTCGGGCGGGGGCCTCTCCTACGAGCAGTACTTC. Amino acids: CASSQRLSGGGLSYEQYF.

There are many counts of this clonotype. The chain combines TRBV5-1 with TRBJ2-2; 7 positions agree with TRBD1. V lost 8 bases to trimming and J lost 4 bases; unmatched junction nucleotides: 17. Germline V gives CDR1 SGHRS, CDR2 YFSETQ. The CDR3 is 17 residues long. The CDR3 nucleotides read TGCGCCAGTCCCGAGGTCCGGGACAGATCCACCACCGGGGAGCTGTTTTTT. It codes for CASPEVRDRSTTGELFF.

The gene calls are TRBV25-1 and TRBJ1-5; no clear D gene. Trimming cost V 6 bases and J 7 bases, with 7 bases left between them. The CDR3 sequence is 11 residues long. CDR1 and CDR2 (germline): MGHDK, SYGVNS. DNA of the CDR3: TGTGCCAGCAGCTGGAGACAGCCCCAGCATTTT. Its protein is CASSWRQPQHF.

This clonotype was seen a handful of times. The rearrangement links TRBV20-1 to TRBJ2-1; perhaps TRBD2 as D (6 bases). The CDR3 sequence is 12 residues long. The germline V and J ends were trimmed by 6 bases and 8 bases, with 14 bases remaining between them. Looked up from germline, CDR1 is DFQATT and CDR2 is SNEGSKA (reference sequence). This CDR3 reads CSATIWEDEQFF. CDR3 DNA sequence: TGCAGTGCCACAATTTGGGAGGATGAGCAGTTCTTC.

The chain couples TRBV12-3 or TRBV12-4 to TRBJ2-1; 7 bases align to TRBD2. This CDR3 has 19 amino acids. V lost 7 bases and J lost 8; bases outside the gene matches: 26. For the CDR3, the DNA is TGTGCCAGCACCCGGTTATCTCCGGAGGGCCCCGGGAGGAGGTATGAGCAGTTCTTC. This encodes CASTRLSPEGPGRRYEQFF.

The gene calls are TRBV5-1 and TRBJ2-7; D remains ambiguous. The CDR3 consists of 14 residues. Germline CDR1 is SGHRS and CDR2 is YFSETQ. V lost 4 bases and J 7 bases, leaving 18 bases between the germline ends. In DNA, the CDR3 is TGCGCCAGCAGCCAAAAGGTTGGGGTTAGGGAGCAGTACTTC. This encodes CASSQKVGVREQYF. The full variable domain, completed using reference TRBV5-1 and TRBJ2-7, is KAGVTQTPRYLIKTRGQQVTLSCSPISGHRSVSWYQQTPGQGLQFLFEYFSETQRNKGNFPGRFSGRQFSNSRSEMNVSTLELGDSALYLCASSQKVGVREQYFGPGTRLTVT.

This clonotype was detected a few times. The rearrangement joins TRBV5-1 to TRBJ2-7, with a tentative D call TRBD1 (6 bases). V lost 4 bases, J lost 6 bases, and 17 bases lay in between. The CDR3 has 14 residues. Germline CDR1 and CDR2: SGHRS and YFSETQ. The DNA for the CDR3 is TGCGCCAGCAGCGGAAAAACACAGGGATCCGAGCAGTACTTC. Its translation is CASSGKTQGSEQYF. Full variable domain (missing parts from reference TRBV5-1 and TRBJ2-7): KAGVTQTPRYLIKTRGQQVTLSCSPISGHRSVSWYQQTPGQGLQFLFEYFSETQRNKGNFPGRFSGRQFSNSRSEMNVSTLELGDSALYLCASSGKTQGSEQYFGPGTRLTVT.

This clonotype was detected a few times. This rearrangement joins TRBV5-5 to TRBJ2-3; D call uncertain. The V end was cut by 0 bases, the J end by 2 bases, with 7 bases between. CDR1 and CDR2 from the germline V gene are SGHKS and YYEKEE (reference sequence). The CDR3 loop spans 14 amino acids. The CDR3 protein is CASSLGTFTDTQYF. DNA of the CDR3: TGTGCCAGCAGCTTGGGGACCTTCACAGATACGCAGTATTTT.

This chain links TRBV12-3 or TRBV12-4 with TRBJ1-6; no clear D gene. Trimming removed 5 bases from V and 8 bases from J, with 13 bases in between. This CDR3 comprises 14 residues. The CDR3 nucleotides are TGTGCCAGCAGTCGCCGGGGAGTGGATTCACCCCTCCACTTT. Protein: CASSRRGVDSPLHF.

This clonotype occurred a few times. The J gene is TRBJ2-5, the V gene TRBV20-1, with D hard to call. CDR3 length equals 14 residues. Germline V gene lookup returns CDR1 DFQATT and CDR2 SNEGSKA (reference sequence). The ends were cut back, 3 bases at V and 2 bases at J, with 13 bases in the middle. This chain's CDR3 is CSARGEPPQETQYF. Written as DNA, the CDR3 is TGCAGTGCTAGGGGCGAGCCCCCGCAAGAGACCCAGTACTTC.

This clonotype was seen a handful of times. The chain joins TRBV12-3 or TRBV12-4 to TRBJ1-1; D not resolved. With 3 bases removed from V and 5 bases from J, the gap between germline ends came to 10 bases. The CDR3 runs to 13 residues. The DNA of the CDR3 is TGTGCCAGCAGTTTCTCAAGCGGGACTGAAGCTTTCTTT. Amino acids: CASSFSSGTEAFF.